The present T cell receptor (beta chain) was sequenced within a study of cytomegalovirus exposure and HLA in healthy donors. The PCR used 60 Vbeta and 13 Jbeta primers. Profiled with immunoSEQ multiplex PCR; TCRdb holds only in-frame clones, not every one. This table holds 190,000 or so clones, 75% to 85% found once. Donors had nominal health at sampling but likely had unrecorded immune exposures. Concerning this clone itself: The antigen is not known.

The CDR3 totals 15 residues. The V gene lost 4 bases and the J gene lost 2 bases, with 15 bases spanning the gap. Germline CDR1 SGHRS, CDR2 YFSETQ. Study-wide results and caveats: Analyzed later, association rates of TCRs varied across HLA loci, with DRB1 most and HLA-C fewest. In a later analysis, parvovirus B19, influenza, CMV and Epstein-Barr virus appeared linked to several top co-occurrence clusters. Later analysis showed most CMV-associated TCR beta chains appearing HLA-restricted.

Sequences were obtained from PBMCs. This chain connects TRBV5-1 to TRBJ1-2; D not resolved. The TCR sequence derives from a boy between 5 and 17 years old in good health and CMV-seronegative. CDR3 protein: CASSPRNLDNYGYTF. CDR3 DNA sequence: TGCGCCAGCAGCCCTAGAAACCTAGACAACTATGGCTACACCTTC.